The clone carrying this T cell receptor beta chain was found a few times. Antigen unknown. This sample is part of a study of somatic mutations in cytotoxic T cells in rheumatoid arthritis. Study-wide points: CD8+ T cells showed clonality that did not differ significantly between patients with rheumatoid arthritis and age-matched healthy controls. Clonality of CD8+ cells rose with age in rheumatoid arthritis patients but not healthy controls. Exceedance of 20% of CD8+ cells by the largest CD8+ clone occurred in about an eighth of the roughly 60 patients.

Positive selection using magnetic beads isolated the CD4+ and CD8+ cells (purity was checked by flow cytometry). The CDR3 runs 14 residues. With V trimmed by 6 bases and J by 3 bases, 4 bases remained unmatched. CDR1 MRHNA and CDR2 SNTAGT come from the germline V gene. Assay: immunoSEQ multiplex PCR; the TCRdb copy retains only in-frame clones and omits some. The sample includes around 19,000 clones, around 80% of them seen just once. The sample taken for sequencing was CD8+ T cells sorted from blood. The chain has TRBV6-4 and TRBJ2-2; 7 positions match TRBD1. This sequence originates from an adult with rheumatoid arthritis. CDR3 protein: CASRTGTDTGELFF. The CDR3 DNA reads as TGTGCCAGCAGAACCGGGACAGACACCGGGGAGCTGTTTTTT.